One and the same sample provided the 27 T cell receptor beta chains below, sequenced in a study of T cell repertoires in cytomegalovirus infection. Using its own MiXCR run on the reads, TCRdb lists one record per CDR3 protein. The sample yields about half a million distinct CDR3 sequences, 30% to 40% seen once. Antigens for these TCRs are unknown. The sequenced sample was cultured PBMCs, obtained from culture after CMV antigen stimulation. The receptor source for this set is a human donor in good health (CMV status not recorded). Some clones in this sample may be carry-over from other donors' samples.

The rearrangement joins TRBV6-6 to TRBJ2-3; 7 bases line up with TRBD1. There are 14 residues in the CDR3. The junction had 9 bases not matched to a gene; V was cut back by 4 bases and J by 8 bases. CDR1 MNHNY and CDR2 SVGAGI come from the germline V gene (reference sequence). This CDR3 is CASSFPHSGGTQYF. For the CDR3, the DNA is TGTGCCAGCAGTTTCCCCCACTCAGGGGGTACGCAGTATTTT.

This clonotype was detected a few times. The chain links TRBV6-5 to TRBJ2-7; D might be TRBD2 (6 bases). This CDR3 comprises 15 residues. The germline V and J ends were trimmed by 5 bases and 7 bases, with 21 bases remaining between them. Per germline, CDR1 MNHEY and CDR2 SVGAGI. CDR3 sequence reads: CASSRSGTPRSEQYF. The CDR3 DNA is TGTGCCAGCAGTCGCTCCGGGACTCCGAGGTCTGAGCAGTACTTC.

This clonotype was recorded many times. The V and J genes are TRBV7-9 and TRBJ2-1, with D possibly called TRBD1 or TRBD2 (5 bases each). CDR1 and CDR2 (germline): SEHNR, FQNEAQ (reference sequence). This CDR3 comprises 13 residues. Trimming took 5 bases from V and 5 from J, leaving 10 bases between them. The CDR3 loop is CASSPRGDNEQFF. DNA of the CDR3: TGTGCCAGCAGCCCGAGGGGAGACAATGAGCAGTTCTTC.

CDR3 DNA: TGTGCCAGCAGCTTGCACGGGTTCGCCAAAAACATTCAGTACTTC. Its translation is CASSLHGFAKNIQYF. V is TRBV5-6 and J is TRBJ2-4; D is ambiguous. CDR1 and CDR2 (germline): SGHDT, YYEEEE. The V and J ends lost 1 base and 1 base respectively, with 9 bases between them. The CDR3 runs 15 residues.

This clonotype turned up a few times. The chain joins TRBV7-2 to TRBJ1-5; D remains ambiguous. V dropped 1 base and J dropped 5 bases, with 6 bases sitting between them. Per germline, CDR1 SGHTA and CDR2 FQGNSA. The CDR3 has 13 amino acids. CDR3 amino acids: CASSLVWDQPQHF. In DNA, the CDR3 is TGTGCCAGCAGCTTAGTTTGGGATCAGCCCCAGCATTTT.

CDR3: CASSFGPSLYGYTF. Written as DNA, the CDR3 is TGTGCCAGCAGTTTCGGGCCCTCCCTCTATGGCTACACCTTC. V is TRBV28 and J is TRBJ1-2; D gene uncertain. Germline assignment: CDR1 MDHEN and CDR2 SYDVKM. The CDR3 is 14 amino acids. V was pared by 3 bases and J by 4 bases, with 12 bases between.

This clonotype appeared a single time. V and J are TRBV6-6 and TRBJ2-2; TRBD2 aligns across 7 bases. Germline assignment: CDR1 MNHNY and CDR2 SVGAGI (reference sequence). Trimming took 7 bases from V and 1 from J; bases not matched to a gene: 12. The CDR3 is made up of 17 amino acids. CDR3 region: CASKRQRGLGNTGELFF. Written as DNA, the CDR3 is TGTGCCAGCAAACGCCAGCGGGGCCTGGGGAACACCGGGGAGCTGTTTTTT.

This clonotype turned up a few times. V gene TRBV20-1 combines with J gene TRBJ2-7; 7 bases align to TRBD1. Germline trimming cut 2 bases from V and 4 bases from J; bases unmatched to any gene: 8. The germline gives CDR1 DFQATT, CDR2 SNEGSKA (reference sequence). This CDR3 region has 14 residues. The CDR3: CSARSARGPYEQYV. The DNA for the CDR3 is TGCAGTGCTAGATCAGCGAGGGGGCCTTACGAGCAGTACGTC.

This clonotype was recorded a few times. The gene calls are TRBV7-2 and TRBJ2-1, with TRBD2 identical over 13 bases. This CDR3 has 21 amino acids. The trim removed 5 bases at V and 3 bases at J, leaving 19 bases unmatched. Germline assignment: CDR1 SGHTA and CDR2 FQGNSA. The CDR3 region is CASSTRLGELAGGPDYNEQFF. The DNA for the CDR3 is TGTGCCAGCAGCACTCGATTGGGGGAACTAGCGGGAGGGCCGGACTACAATGAGCAGTTCTTC.

This clonotype appeared a few times. The CDR3 protein is CASSAGLAGKYNEQFF. CDR3 DNA sequence: TGTGCCAGCAGCGCGGGACTAGCGGGAAAATACAATGAGCAGTTCTTC. The chain uses TRBV7-2 and TRBJ2-1; 13 bases line up with TRBD2. The CDR3 totals 16 residues. Germline V gene sequence: CDR1 SGHTA, CDR2 FQGNSA. With 5 bases clipped from V and 4 bases from J, the junction kept 5 bases outside the gene matches.

This clonotype came up a few times. CDR3 loop: CASSREGSETQYF. CDR3 DNA: TGTGCCAGCAGTCGAGAGGGGTCGGAGACCCAGTACTTC. The V call is TRBV12-3 or TRBV12-4, the J call TRBJ2-5, with D perhaps matching TRBD1 or TRBD2 (5 bases each). The germline V and J ends were trimmed by 5 bases and 5 bases, with 12 bases remaining between them. This CDR3 has 13 amino acids.

The V gene is TRBV11-3, the J gene TRBJ2-1, with 10 nucleotides matching TRBD2. The V gene end was trimmed by 2 bases and the J gene end by 10 bases; junction bases not matched to a gene: 8. The CDR3 has 15 amino acids. Germline values: CDR1 SGHNT, CDR2 YENEEA. The CDR3 DNA sequence: TGTGCCAGCAGCTTAAAGCGGGAGGGTTTCGGCGAGCAGTTCTTC. Its protein product is CASSLKREGFGEQFF. Filled out from reference TRBV11-3 and TRBJ2-1, the complete variable domain reads EAGVVQSPRYKIIEKKQPVAFWCNPISGHNTLYWYLQNLGQGPELLIRYENEEAVDDSQLPKDRFSAERLKGVDSTLKIQPAELGDSAVYLCASSLKREGFGEQFFGPGTRLTVL.

This clonotype has just a few counts. The J gene is TRBJ2-5, the V gene TRBV6-2 or TRBV6-3, with no clear D. Trimming cost V 2 bases and J 1 base, with 8 bases left between them. The CDR3 covers 14 residues. Germline values: CDR1 MNHEY, CDR2 SVGEGT. CDR3 nucleotides: TGTGCCAGCAGTTACGGCAGACCCCAAGAGACCCAGTACTTC. Protein product: CASSYGRPQETQYF.

This clonotype was seen a handful of times. The chain is built from TRBV20-1 and TRBJ1-2, with a weak D call TRBD1 (6 bases). Trimming took 3 bases from V and 4 from J, leaving 15 bases between them. Germline lookup yields CDR1 DFQATT and CDR2 SNEGSKA (reference sequence). The CDR3 is made up of 14 amino acids. The CDR3, as DNA: TGCAGTGCTAGCGTCCAGGGGACAATCTATGGCTACACCTTC. Encoded protein: CSASVQGTIYGYTF.

The chain combines TRBV20-1 with TRBJ2-5; 9 bases match TRBD1. The CDR3 has 15 residues. Germline V gene data show CDR1 as DFQATT and CDR2 as SNEGSKA (reference sequence). Losses at the gene ends were 7 bases for V and 13 bases for J; bases not matched to a gene: 22. The DNA of the CDR3 is TGCAGTGGTGAGAGGACAGGGGACGCGACGTCCGGACGGTACTTC. Its translation is CSGERTGDATSGRYF.

This clonotype has at least ten counts. This chain uses TRBV7-2 with TRBJ2-3; TRBD2 aligns across 12 bases. CDR1 and CDR2 (germline): SGHTA, FQGNSA. The CDR3 consists of 19 residues. The J segment lost 1 base and the V segment lost 1 base, leaving 9 bases of the junction unmatched. The chain's CDR3 is CASSLERLAGGPRTDTQYF. DNA for the CDR3: TGTGCCAGCAGCTTAGAACGTCTAGCGGGAGGGCCCCGCACAGATACGCAGTATTTT.

This clonotype ranks as medium-sized (0.01 to 0.1%). The chain couples TRBV7-2 to TRBJ2-1; a weak D match, TRBD2 (5 bases). There are 15 residues in the CDR3. From germline, CDR1 is SGHTA and CDR2 FQGNSA. Trimming stripped 1 base from V and 4 bases from J, with 11 bases between. Here the CDR3 reads CASSLGGLEYNEQFF. As DNA, the CDR3 is TGTGCCAGCAGCTTAGGCGGGTTAGAATACAATGAGCAGTTCTTC.

V and J are TRBV19 and TRBJ2-1; TRBD1 agrees at 9 bases. The V gene's germline CDR1 is LNHDA and CDR2 SQIVND (reference sequence). V lost 1 base to trimming and J lost 8 bases; unmatched junction nucleotides: 6. The CDR3 consists of 15 residues. The CDR3 bases are TGTGCCAGTAGTATAGGGGACAGGGTCTTCGATGAGCAGTTCTTC. It codes for CASSIGDRVFDEQFF.

The genes are TRBV6-6 and TRBJ2-1; possible D gene TRBD1, 5 bases. This CDR3 has 13 amino acids. V shed 2 bases and J shed 7 bases, with 9 bases lying between them. The germline CDR1 and CDR2 sequences are MNHNY and SVGAGI (reference sequence). CDR3 nucleotides: TGTGCCAGCAGTTACCTGTCAGGGAATGAGCAGTTCTTC. Its protein is CASSYLSGNEQFF.

V gene TRBV6-2 or TRBV6-3 combines with J gene TRBJ1-1; no clear D. CDR3 length: 15 residues. V lost 4 bases, J lost 0 bases, and 12 bases lay in between. The germline gives CDR1 MNHEY, CDR2 SVGEGT. CDR3 DNA sequence: TGTGCCAGCAGTTTAGTCGACAATATGAACACTGAAGCTTTCTTT. Translated, it gives CASSLVDNMNTEAFF.

Only a few counts were recorded for this clonotype. Germline and junction disagree at one end, which may indicate a read error. The chain joins TRBV7-9 to TRBJ1-5; D is possibly TRBD1 (5 bases). There are 15 residues in the CDR3. CDR1 and CDR2 from the germline V gene are SEHNR and FQNEAQ (reference sequence). CDR3 residues: CASSVAGRAYQPQHF. CDR3 nucleotides: TGTGCCAGCAGCGTAGCGGGCAGGGCCTATCAGCCCCAGCATTTT.

The chain joins TRBV11-2 to TRBJ2-3; 13 positions match TRBD2. Germline values: CDR1 SGHAT, CDR2 FQNNGV. V was clipped by 5 bases and J by 5 bases; unmatched bases: 4. CDR3 size: 15 residues. CDR3 coding DNA: TGTGCCAGCAGCCATCGGACTAGCGGGAGAGATACGCAGTATTTT. It is translated as CASSHRTSGRDTQYF.

This clonotype was seen only a few times. The rearrangement joins TRBV27 to TRBJ2-1; no clear D gene. Germline lookup yields CDR1 MNHEY and CDR2 SMNVEV (reference sequence). This CDR3 is 12 amino acids long. Trimming stripped 6 bases from V and 5 bases from J, with 8 bases between. The CDR3 region has the DNA TGTGCCAGCAGCTTACCTAACAATGAGCAGTTCTTC. This gives the protein CASSLPNNEQFF.

CDR3 coding DNA: TGTGCCAGCAGTTTCGGGGCTTCCGGGGAGCTGTTTTTT. Translating it yields CASSFGASGELFF. The chain links TRBV2 to TRBJ2-2, with D perhaps being TRBD1 or TRBD2 (5 bases each). This CDR3 spans 13 amino acids. The germline gives CDR1 SNHLY, CDR2 FYNNEI. The V end lost 5 bases, the J end lost 6 bases, and 10 bases lay between the germline ends. The full variable domain, its missing parts supplied by reference TRBV2 and TRBJ2-2, is EPEVTQTPSHQVTQMGQEVILRCVPISNHLYFYWYRQILGQKVEFLVSFYNNEISEKSEIFDDQFSVERPDGSNFTLKIRSTKLEDSAMYFCASSFGASGELFFGEGSRLTVL.

There are many counts of this clonotype. The rearrangement links TRBV4-1 to TRBJ1-5; 8 bases are shared with TRBD1. J lost 2 bases, V lost 5 bases, and 5 bases had no gene match. The CDR3 length is 15 residues. From germline, CDR1 is MGHRA and CDR2 YSYEKL. CDR3 DNA sequence: TGCGCCAGCAGCACAGGGGGATCGGGCAATCAGCCCCAGCATTTT. Its protein is CASSTGGSGNQPQHF.

The gene calls are TRBV4-3 and TRBJ2-1; D gene uncertain. Germline V lookup: CDR1 LGHNA, CDR2 YSLEER. This CDR3 spans 14 amino acids. V dropped 1 base and J dropped 5 bases, with 9 bases sitting between them. In nucleotides, the CDR3 is TGCGCCAGCAGCCAAGCGTTCTTCGACAATGAGCAGTTCTTC. It yields the protein CASSQAFFDNEQFF.

The rearrangement links TRBV6-2 or TRBV6-3 to TRBJ2-3; TRBD2 matches 14 bases. The V gene end was trimmed by 5 bases and the J gene end by 4 bases; junction bases not matched to a gene: 17. The length of the CDR3 is 20 residues. CDR1 MNHEY and CDR2 SVGEGT come from the germline V gene. This CDR3 reads CASSTGRGLGLAGEADTQYF. CDR3 in DNA: TGTGCCAGCAGTACGGGGCGCGGCTTGGGACTAGCGGGAGAGGCAGATACGCAGTATTTT.